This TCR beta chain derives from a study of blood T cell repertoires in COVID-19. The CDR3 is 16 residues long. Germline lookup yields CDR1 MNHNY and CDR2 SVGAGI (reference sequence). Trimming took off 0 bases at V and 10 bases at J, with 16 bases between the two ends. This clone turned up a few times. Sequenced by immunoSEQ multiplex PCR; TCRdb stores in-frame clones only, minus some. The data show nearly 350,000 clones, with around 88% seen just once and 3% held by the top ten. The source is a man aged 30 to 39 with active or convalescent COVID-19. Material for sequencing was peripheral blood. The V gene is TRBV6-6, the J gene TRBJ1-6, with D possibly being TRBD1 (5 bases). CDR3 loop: CASSYSPGGEGSPLHF. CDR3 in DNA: TGTGCCAGCAGTTACTCCCCGGGGGGAGAGGGATCACCCCTCCACTTT.